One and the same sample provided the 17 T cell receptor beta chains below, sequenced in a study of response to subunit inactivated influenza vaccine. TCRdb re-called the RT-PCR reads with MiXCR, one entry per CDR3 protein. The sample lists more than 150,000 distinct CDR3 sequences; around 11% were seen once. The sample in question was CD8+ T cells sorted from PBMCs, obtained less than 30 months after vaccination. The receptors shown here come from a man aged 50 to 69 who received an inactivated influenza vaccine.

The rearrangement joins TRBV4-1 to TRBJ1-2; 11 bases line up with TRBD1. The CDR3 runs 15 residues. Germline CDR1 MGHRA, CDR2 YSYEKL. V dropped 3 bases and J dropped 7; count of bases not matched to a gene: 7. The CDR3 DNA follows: TGCGCCAGCAGCCAGGGGGACAGGGGGATAATTGGCTACACCTTC. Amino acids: CASSQGDRGIIGYTF.

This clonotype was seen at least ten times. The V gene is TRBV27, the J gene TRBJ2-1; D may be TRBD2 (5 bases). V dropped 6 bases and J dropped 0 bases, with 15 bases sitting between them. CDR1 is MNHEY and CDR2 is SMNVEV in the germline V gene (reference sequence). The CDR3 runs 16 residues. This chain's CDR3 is CASSLGLGSSYNEQFF. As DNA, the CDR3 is TGTGCCAGCAGCCTCGGACTGGGAAGCTCCTACAATGAGCAGTTCTTC.

The chain's CDR3 is CASSSSGASQETQYF. The CDR3 nucleotides are TGTGCCAGCAGCTCCTCAGGGGCTTCTCAAGAGACCCAGTACTTC. This rearrangement joins TRBV9 to TRBJ2-5, with D tentatively TRBD1 (6 bases). V shed 4 bases and J shed 2 bases, with 15 bases lying between them. Germline loops: CDR1 SGDLS, CDR2 YYNGEE. The CDR3 spans 15 residues. The variable domain in full, completed from reference TRBV9 and TRBJ2-5, reads DSGVTQTPKHLITATGQRVTLRCSPRSGDLSVYWYQQSLDQGLQFLIQYYNGEERAKGNILERFSAQQFPDLHSELNLSSLELGDSALYFCASSSSGASQETQYFGPGTRLLVL.

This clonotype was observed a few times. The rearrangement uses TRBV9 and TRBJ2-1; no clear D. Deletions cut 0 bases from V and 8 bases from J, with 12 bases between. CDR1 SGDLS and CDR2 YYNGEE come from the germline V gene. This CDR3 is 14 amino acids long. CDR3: CASSVGDPSDEQFF. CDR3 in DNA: TGTGCCAGCAGCGTAGGAGACCCATCAGATGAGCAGTTCTTC.

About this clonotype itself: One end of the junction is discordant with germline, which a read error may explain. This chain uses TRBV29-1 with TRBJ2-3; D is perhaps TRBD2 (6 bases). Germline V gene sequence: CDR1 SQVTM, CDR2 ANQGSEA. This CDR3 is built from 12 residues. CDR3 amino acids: CNVALATDTQYF. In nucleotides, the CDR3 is TGCAACGTTGCACTAGCCACAGATACGCAGTATTTT.

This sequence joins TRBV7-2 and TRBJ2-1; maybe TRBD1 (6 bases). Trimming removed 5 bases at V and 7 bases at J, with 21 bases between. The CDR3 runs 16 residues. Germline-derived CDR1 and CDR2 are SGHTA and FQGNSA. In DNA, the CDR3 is TGTGCCAGCAGCCTGCCCAGGGGCCAGAGGAGGAATGAGCAGTTCTTC. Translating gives CASSLPRGQRRNEQFF.

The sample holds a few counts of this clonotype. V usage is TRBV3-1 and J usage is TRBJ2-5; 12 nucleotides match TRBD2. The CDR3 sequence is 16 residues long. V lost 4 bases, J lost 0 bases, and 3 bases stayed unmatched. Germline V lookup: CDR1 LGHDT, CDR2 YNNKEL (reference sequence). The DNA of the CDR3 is TGTGCCAGCAGCCTACGACTAGCGGGGGACCAAGAGACCCAGTACTTC. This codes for CASSLRLAGDQETQYF.

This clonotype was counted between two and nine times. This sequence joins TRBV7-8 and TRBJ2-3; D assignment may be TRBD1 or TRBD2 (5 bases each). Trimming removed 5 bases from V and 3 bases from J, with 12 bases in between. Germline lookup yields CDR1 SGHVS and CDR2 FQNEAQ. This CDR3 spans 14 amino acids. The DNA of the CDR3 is TGTGCCAGCAGCACCACCAGGGAGACAGATACGCAGTATTTT. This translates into CASSTTRETDTQYF. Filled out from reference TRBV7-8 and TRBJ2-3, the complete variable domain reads GAGVSQSPRYKVAKRGQDVALRCDPISGHVSLFWYQQALGQGPEFLTYFQNEAQLDKSGLPSDRFFAERPEGSVSTLKIQRTQQEDSAVYLCASSTTRETDTQYFGPGTRLTVL.

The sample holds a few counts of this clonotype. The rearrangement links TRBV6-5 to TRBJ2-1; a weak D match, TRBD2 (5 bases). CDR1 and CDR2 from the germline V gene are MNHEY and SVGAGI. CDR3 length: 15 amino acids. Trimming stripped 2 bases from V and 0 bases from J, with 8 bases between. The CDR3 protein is CASSYGGRSYNEQFF. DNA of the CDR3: TGTGCCAGCAGTTACGGCGGGCGCTCCTACAATGAGCAGTTCTTC.

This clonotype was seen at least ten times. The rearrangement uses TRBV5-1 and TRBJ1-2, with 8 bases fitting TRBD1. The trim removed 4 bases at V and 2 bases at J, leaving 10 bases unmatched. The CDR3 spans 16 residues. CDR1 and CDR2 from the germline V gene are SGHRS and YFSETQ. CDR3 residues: CASSEDPGQVNYGYTF. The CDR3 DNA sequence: TGCGCCAGCAGCGAGGACCCGGGACAGGTGAACTATGGCTACACCTTC.

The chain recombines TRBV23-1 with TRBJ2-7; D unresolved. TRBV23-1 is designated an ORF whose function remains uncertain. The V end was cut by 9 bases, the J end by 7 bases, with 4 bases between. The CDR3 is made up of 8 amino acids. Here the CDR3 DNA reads TGCGCCAGAAAGGAGCAGTACTTC. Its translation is CARKEQYF.

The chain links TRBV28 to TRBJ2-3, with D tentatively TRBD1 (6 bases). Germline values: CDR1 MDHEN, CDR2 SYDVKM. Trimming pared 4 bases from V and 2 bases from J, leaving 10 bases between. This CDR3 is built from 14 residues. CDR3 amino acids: CASSSTGPTDTQYF. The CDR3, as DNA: TGTGCCAGCAGTTCCACAGGGCCCACAGATACGCAGTATTTT.

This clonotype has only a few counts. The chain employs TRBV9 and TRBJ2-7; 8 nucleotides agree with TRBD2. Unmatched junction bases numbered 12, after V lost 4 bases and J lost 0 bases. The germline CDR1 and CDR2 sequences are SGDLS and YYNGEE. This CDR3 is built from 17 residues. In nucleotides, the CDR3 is TGTGCCAGCAGCAACAACCCACTAGCGGCTAGCTCCTACGAGCAGTACTTC. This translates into CASSNNPLAASSYEQYF.

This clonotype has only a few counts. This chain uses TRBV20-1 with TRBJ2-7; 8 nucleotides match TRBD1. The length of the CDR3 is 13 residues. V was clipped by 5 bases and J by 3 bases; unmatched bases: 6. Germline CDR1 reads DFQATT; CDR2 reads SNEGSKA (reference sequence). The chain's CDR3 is CSARGTGGYEQYF. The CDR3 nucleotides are TGCAGTGCTCGGGGGACAGGAGGCTACGAGCAGTACTTC.

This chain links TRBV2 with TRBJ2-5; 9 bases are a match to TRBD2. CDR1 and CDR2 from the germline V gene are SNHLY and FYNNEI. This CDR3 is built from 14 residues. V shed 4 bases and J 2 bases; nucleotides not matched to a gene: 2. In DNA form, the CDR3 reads TGTGCCAGCAGTGGCGGGGGGGTTCAAGAGACCCAGTACTTC. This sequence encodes CASSGGGVQETQYF.

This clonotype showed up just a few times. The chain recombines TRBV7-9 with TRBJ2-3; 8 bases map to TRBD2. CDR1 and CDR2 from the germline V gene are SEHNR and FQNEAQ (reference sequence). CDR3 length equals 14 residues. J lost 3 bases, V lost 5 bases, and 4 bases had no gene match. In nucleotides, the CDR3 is TGTGCCAGCAGCAGTAGCGGGATTACAGATACGCAGTATTTT. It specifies CASSSSGITDTQYF.

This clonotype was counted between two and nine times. This CDR3 is CASSQEFRETQYF. The CDR3 DNA sequence: TGTGCCAGCAGCCAAGAATTCCGGGAGACCCAGTACTTC. The chain combines TRBV3-1 with TRBJ2-5; D not resolved. This CDR3 is 13 amino acids long. Between the trimmed V and J ends, which lost 0 bases and 5 bases, there was a span of 7 bases. Per the germline V gene, CDR1 is LGHDT and CDR2 is YNNKEL (reference sequence).